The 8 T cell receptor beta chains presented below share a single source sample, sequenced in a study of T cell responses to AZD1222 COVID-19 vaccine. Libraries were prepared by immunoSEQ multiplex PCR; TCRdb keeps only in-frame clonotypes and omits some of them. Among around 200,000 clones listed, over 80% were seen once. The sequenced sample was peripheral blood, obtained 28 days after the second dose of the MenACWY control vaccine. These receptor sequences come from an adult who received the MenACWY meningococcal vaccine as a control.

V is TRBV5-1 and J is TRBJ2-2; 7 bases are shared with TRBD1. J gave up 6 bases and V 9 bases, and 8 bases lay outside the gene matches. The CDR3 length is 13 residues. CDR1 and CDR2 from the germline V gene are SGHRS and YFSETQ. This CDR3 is CATNRGMAGELFF. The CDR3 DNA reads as TGCGCCACAAACAGGGGTATGGCCGGGGAGCTGTTTTTT.

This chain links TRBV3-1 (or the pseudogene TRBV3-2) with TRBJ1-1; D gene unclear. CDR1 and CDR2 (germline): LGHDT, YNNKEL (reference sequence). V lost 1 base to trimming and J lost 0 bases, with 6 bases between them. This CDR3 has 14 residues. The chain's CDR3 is CASSQGSLNTEAFF. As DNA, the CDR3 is TGTGCCAGCAGCCAAGGTTCACTGAACACTGAAGCTTTCTTT.

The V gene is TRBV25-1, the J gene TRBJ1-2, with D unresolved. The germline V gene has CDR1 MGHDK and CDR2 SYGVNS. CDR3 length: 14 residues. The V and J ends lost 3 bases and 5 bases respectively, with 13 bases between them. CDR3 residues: CASSDTEAGYGYTF. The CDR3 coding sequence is TGTGCCAGCAGTGATACAGAAGCGGGATATGGCTACACCTTC.

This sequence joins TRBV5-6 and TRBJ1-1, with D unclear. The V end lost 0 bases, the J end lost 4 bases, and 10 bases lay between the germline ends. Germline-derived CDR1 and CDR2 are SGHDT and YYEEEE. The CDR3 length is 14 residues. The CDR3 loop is CASSLGIARTEAFF. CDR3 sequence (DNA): TGTGCCAGCAGCTTGGGGATAGCCCGCACTGAAGCTTTCTTT.

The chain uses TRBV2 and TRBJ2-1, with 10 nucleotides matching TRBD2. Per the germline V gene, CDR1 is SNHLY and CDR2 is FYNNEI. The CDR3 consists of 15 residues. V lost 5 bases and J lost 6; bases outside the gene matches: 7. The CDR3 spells CASSPTSGGANEQFF. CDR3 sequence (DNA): TGTGCCAGCAGTCCGACGAGCGGGGGGGCCAATGAGCAGTTCTTC.

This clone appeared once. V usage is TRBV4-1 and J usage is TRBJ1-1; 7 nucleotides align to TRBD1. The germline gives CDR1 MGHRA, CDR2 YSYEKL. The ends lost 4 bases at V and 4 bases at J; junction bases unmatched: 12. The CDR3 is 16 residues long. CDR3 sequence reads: CASSPYRDRVATEAFF. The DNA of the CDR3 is TGCGCCAGCAGCCCCTATCGAGACAGGGTCGCCACTGAAGCTTTCTTT.

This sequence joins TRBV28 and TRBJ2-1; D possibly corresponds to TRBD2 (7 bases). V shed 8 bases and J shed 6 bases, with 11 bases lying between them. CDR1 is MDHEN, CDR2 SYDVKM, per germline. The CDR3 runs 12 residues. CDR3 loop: CASGGAINEQFF. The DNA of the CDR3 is TGTGCCAGCGGGGGGGCGATCAATGAGCAGTTCTTC.

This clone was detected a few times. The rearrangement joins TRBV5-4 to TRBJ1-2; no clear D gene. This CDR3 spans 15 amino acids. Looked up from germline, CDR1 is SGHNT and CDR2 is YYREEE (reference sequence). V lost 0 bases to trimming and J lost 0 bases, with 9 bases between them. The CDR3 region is CASSLVGDSNYGYTF. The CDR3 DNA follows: TGTGCCAGCAGCTTGGTTGGGGATTCTAACTATGGCTACACCTTC.